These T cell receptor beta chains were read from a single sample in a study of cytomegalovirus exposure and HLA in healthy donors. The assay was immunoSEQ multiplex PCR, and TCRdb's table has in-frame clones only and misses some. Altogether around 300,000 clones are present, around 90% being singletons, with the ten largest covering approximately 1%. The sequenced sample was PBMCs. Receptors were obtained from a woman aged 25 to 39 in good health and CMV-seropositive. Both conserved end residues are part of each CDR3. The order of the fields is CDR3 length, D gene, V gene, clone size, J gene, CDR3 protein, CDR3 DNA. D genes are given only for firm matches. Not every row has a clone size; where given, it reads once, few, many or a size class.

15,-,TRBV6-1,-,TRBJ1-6,CASRVSPGGNSPLHF,TGTGCCAGCAGGGTTTCTCCCGGGGGTAATTCACCCCTCCACTTT
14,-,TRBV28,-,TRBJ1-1,CATRQGPMNTEAFF,TGTGCCACTCGACAAGGGCCTATGAACACTGAAGCTTTCTTT
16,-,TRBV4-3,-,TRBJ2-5,CASSQGRLGTQETQYF,TGCGCCAGCAGCCAAGGGCGTCTGGGGACCCAAGAGACCCAGTACTTC
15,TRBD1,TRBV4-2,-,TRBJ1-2,CASSQETGGGYGYTF,TGTGCCAGCAGCCAGGAAACAGGGGGCGGCTATGGCTACACCTTC
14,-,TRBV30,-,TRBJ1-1,CAYRDGVGNTEAFF,TGTGCCTACAGGGATGGAGTCGGGAACACTGAAGCTTTCTTT
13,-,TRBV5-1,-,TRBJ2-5,CASRGSVGETQYF,TGCGCCAGCCGAGGGTCCGTTGGGGAGACCCAGTACTTC
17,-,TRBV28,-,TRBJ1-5,CASSLAGQGRSNQPQHF,TGTGCCAGCAGTTTAGCGGGGCAGGGACGGAGCAATCAGCCCCAGCATTTT
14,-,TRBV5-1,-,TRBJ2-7,CASSFTGSSYEQYF,TGCGCCAGCAGCTTTACAGGTAGCTCCTACGAGCAGTACTTC
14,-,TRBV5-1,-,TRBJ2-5,CASSSKSKRETQYF,TGCGCCAGCAGCTCGAAAAGTAAAAGAGAGACCCAGTACTTC
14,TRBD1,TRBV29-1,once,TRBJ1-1,CSVQGQGERTEAFF,TGCAGCGTTCAGGGACAGGGGGAGAGGACTGAAGCTTTCTTT
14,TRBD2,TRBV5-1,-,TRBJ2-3,CASSVLAGGDTQYF,TGCGCCAGCAGCGTACTAGCGGGAGGAGATACGCAGTATTTT
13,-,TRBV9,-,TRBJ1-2,CASSTKPGVGYTF,TGTGCCAGCAGCACGAAACCAGGGGTGGGCTACACCTTC
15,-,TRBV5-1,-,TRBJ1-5,CASSLGHNSNQPQHF,TGCGCCAGCAGCCTGGGGCACAATAGCAATCAGCCCCAGCATTTT
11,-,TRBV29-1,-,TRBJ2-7,CSVEMTKGQYF,TGCAGCGTTGAAATGACGAAGGGGCAGTACTTC
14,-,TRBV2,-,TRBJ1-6,CASSRQEYNSPLHF,TGTGCCAGCAGTAGACAGGAATATAATTCACCCCTCCACTTT
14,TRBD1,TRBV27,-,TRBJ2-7,CASSTGTGRYEQYF,TGTGCCAGCAGTACCGGGACAGGGCGCTACGAGCAGTACTTC
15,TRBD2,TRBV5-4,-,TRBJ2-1,CASSRSGSARNEQFF,TGTGCCAGCAGCCGTAGCGGGAGTGCACGCAATGAGCAGTTCTTC
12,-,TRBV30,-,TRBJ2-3,CAWKSRADTQYF,TGTGCCTGGAAATCTAGGGCAGATACGCAGTATTTT
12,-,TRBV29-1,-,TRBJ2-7,CSVGQGSYEQHF,-
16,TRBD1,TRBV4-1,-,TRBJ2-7,CASSQDWGQGSYEQYF,TGCGCCAGCAGCCAAGATTGGGGACAGGGCTCCTACGAGCAGTACTTC
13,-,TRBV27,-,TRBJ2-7,CASSPTNFYEQYF,TGTGCCAGCAGTCCCACAAATTTCTACGAGCAGTACTTC
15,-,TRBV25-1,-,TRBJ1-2,CASSLLAWSGKGYTF,TGTGCCAGCAGCTTACTGGCCTGGTCCGGGAAAGGCTACACCTTC